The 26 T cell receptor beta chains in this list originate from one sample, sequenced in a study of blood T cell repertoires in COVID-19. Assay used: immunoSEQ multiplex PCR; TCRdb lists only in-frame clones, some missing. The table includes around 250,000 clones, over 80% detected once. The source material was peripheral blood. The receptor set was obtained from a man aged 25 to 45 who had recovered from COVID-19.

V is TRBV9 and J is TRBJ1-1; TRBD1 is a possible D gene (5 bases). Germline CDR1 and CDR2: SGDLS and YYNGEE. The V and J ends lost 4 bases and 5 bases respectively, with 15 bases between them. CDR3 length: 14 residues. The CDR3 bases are TGTGCCAGCAGCTTAGGCGGGGGAACTACTGAAGCTTTCTTT. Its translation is CASSLGGGTTEAFF. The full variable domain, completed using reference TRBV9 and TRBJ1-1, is DSGVTQTPKHLITATGQRVTLRCSPRSGDLSVYWYQQSLDQGLQFLIQYYNGEERAKGNILERFSAQQFPDLHSELNLSSLELGDSALYFCASSLGGGTTEAFFGQGTRLTVV.

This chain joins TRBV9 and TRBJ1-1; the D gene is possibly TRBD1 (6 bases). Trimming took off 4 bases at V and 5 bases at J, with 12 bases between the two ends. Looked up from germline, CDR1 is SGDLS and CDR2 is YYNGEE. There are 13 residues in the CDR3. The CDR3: CASSLGGRTEAFF. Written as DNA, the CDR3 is TGTGCCAGCAGCTTGGGGGGGCGGACTGAAGCTTTCTTT.

In DNA form, the CDR3 reads TGTGCCACCAGTGCGTTTGGCGGGGGAGAGCAGTTCTTC. Amino acid sequence: CATSAFGGGEQFF. The V and J genes are TRBV24-1 and TRBJ2-1, with 7 positions matching TRBD2. This CDR3 is 13 amino acids long. Germline V gene sequence: CDR1 KGHDR, CDR2 SFDVKD. V shed 5 bases and J 10 bases; nucleotides not matched to a gene: 7.

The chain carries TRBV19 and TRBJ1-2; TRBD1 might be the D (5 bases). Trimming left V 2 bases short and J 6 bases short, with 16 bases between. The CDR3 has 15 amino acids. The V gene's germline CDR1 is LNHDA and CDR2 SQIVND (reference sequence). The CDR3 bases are TGTGCCAGTAGTATAAAAGGTCAGGGAATGCATGGCTACACCTTC. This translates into CASSIKGQGMHGYTF.

The CDR3 bases are TGCGCCAGCAGCTTGGGGGCAAATCAGCCCCAGCATTTT. The encoded protein is CASSLGANQPQHF. The rearrangement links TRBV5-1 to TRBJ1-5; D is uncertain. Trimming removed 0 bases from V and 4 bases from J, with 5 bases in between. The germline gives CDR1 SGHRS, CDR2 YFSETQ. The CDR3 consists of 13 residues. The entire variable domain, with the rest obtained from reference TRBV5-1 and TRBJ1-5, is as follows: KAGVTQTPRYLIKTRGQQVTLSCSPISGHRSVSWYQQTPGQGLQFLFEYFSETQRNKGNFPGRFSGRQFSNSRSEMNVSTLELGDSALYLCASSLGANQPQHFGDGTRLSIL.

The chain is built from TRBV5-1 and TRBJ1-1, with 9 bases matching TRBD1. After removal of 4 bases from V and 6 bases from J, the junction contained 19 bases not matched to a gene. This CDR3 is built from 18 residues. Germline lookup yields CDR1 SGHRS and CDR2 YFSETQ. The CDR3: CASSRSPGTGNQWAEAFF. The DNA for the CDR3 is TGCGCCAGCAGCCGAAGCCCCGGGACAGGGAACCAATGGGCTGAAGCTTTCTTT.

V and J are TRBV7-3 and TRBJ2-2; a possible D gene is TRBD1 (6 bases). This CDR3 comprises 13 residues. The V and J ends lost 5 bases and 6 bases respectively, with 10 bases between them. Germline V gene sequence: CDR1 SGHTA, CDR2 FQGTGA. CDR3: CASSDRQAGELFF. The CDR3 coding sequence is TGTGCCAGCAGCGACAGGCAGGCCGGGGAGCTGTTTTTT.

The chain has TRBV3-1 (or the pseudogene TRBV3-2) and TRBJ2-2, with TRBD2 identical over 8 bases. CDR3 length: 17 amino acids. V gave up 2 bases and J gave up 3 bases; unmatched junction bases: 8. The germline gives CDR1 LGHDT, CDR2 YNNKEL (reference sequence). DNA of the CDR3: TGTGCCAGCAGCCAACCCAAGACTAGCGCGGACACCGGGGAGCTGTTTTTT. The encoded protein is CASSQPKTSADTGELFF.

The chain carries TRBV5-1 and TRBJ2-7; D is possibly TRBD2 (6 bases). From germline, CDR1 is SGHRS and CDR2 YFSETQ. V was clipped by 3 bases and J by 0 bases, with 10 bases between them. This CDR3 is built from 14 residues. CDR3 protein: CASSSTEGSYEQYF. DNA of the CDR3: TGCGCCAGCAGCTCCACGGAGGGCTCCTACGAGCAGTACTTC.

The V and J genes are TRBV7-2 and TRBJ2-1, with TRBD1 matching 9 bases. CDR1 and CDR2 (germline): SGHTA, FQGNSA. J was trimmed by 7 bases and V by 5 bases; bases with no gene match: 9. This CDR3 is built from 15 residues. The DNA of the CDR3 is TGTGCCAGCAGCCCGGACAGGGGTGTCTTTAATGAGCAGTTCTTC. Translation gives CASSPDRGVFNEQFF.

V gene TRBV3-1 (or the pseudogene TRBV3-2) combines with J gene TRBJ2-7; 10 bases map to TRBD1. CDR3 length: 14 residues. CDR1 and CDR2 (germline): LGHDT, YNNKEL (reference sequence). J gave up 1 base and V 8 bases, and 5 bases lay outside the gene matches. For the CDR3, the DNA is TGTGCCAGCGCGCCGGGACAGGGGTCCTACGAGCAGTACTTC. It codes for CASAPGQGSYEQYF.

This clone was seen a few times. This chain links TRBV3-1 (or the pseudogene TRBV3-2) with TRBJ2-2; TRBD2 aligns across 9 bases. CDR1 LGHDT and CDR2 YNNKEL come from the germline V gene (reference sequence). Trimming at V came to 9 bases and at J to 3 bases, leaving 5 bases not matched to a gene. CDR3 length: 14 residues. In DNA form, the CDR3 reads TGTGCCAGTGCTAGCGGGACGGACACCGGGGAGCTGTTTTTT. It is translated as CASASGTDTGELFF.

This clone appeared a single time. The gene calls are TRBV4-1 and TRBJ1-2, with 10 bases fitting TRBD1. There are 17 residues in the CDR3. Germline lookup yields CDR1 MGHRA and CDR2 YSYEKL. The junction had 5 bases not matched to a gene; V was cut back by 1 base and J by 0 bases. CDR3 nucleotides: TGCGCCAGCAGCCAAGGATTGGGACAGGGGACTAACTATGGCTACACCTTC. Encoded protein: CASSQGLGQGTNYGYTF.

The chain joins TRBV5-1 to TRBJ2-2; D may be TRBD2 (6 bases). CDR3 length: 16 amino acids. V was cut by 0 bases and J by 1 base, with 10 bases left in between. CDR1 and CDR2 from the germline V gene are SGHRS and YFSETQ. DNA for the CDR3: TGCGCCAGCAGCTTGGTACGGGGGAGGAACACCGGGGAGCTGTTTTTT. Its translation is CASSLVRGRNTGELFF.

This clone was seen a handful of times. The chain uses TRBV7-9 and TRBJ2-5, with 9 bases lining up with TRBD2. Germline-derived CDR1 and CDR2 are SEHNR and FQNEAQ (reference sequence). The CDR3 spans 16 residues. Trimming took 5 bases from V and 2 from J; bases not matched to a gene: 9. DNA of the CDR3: TGTGCCAGCAGCACAGCAACTCTAGCGGGGCAAGAGACCCAGTACTTC. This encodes CASSTATLAGQETQYF.

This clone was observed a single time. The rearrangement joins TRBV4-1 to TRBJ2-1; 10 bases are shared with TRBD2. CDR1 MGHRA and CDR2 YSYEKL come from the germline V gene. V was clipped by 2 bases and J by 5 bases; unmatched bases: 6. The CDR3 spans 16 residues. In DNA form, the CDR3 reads TGCGCCAGCAGCCAACTTAGCGGGGGGACTAACAATGAGCAGTTCTTC. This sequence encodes CASSQLSGGTNNEQFF.

The CDR3 region has the DNA TGTGCCAGCAGTGCCCTACAGGGACGGTCGGACTATGGCTACACCTTC. Translating it yields CASSALQGRSDYGYTF. The gene calls are TRBV6-1 and TRBJ1-2, with D perhaps TRBD1 (6 bases). Trimming removed 4 bases at V and 3 bases at J, with 18 bases between. Germline lookup yields CDR1 MNHNS and CDR2 SASEGT. The CDR3 runs 16 residues.

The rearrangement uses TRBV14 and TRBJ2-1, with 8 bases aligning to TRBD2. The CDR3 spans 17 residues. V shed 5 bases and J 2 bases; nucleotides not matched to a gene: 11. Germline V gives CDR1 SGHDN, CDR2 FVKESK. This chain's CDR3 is CASSRPTGLGPYNEQFF. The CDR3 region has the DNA TGTGCCAGCAGCAGGCCTACGGGACTAGGCCCCTACAATGAGCAGTTCTTC. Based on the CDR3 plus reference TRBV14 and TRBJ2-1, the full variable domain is EAGVTQFPSHSVIEKGQTVTLRCDPISGHDNLYWYRRVMGKEIKFLLHFVKESKQDESGMPNNRFLAERTGGTYSTLKVQPAELEDSGVYFCASSRPTGLGPYNEQFFGPGTRLTVL.

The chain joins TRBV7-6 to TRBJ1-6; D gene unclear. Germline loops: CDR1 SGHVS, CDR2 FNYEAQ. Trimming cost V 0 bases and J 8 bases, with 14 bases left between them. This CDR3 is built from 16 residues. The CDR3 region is CASSLAGRAGDSPLHF. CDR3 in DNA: TGTGCCAGCAGCTTAGCCGGCCGGGCCGGGGATTCACCCCTCCACTTT.

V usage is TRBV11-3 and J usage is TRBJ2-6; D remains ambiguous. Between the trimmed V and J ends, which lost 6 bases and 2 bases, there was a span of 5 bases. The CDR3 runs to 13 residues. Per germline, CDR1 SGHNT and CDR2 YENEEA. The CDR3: CASSPTGANVLTF. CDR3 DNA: TGTGCCAGCAGTCCTACTGGGGCCAACGTCCTGACTTTC. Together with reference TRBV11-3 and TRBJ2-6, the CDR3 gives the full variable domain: EAGVVQSPRYKIIEKKQPVAFWCNPISGHNTLYWYLQNLGQGPELLIRYENEEAVDDSQLPKDRFSAERLKGVDSTLKIQPAELGDSAVYLCASSPTGANVLTFGAGSRLTVL.

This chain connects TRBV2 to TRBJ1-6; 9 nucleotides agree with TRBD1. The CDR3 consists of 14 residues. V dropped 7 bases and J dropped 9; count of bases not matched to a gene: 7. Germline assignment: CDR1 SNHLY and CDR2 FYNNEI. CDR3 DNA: TGTGCCAGCACTCTGGACAGGGGCAGTTCACCCCTCCACTTT. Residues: CASTLDRGSSPLHF.

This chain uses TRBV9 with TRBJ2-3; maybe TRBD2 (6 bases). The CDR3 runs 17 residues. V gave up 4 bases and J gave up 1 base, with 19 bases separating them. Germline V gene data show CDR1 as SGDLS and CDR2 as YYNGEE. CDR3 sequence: CASSPRGGAGRTDTQYF. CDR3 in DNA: TGTGCCAGCAGCCCAAGGGGCGGGGCAGGGCGCACAGATACGCAGTATTTT.

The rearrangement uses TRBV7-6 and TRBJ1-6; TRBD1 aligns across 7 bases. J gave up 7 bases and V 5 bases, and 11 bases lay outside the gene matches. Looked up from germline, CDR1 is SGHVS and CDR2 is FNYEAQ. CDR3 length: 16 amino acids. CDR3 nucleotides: TGTGCCAGCAGCCGGAGCAAACAGGGGTCGAATTCACCCCTCCACTTT. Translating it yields CASSRSKQGSNSPLHF.

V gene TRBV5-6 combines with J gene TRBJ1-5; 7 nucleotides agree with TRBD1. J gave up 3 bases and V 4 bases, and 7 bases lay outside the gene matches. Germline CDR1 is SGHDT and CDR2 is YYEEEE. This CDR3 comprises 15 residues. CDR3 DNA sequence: TGTGCCAGCAGCCGCGGGACAGCACCCAATCAGCCCCAGCATTTT. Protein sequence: CASSRGTAPNQPQHF.

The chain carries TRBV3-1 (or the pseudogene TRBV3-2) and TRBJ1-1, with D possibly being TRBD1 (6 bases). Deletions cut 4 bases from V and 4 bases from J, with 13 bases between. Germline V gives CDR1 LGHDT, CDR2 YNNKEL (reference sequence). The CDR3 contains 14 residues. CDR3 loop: CASSLSLRGTEAFF. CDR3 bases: TGTGCCAGCAGCCTTTCTCTCAGGGGCACTGAAGCTTTCTTT.

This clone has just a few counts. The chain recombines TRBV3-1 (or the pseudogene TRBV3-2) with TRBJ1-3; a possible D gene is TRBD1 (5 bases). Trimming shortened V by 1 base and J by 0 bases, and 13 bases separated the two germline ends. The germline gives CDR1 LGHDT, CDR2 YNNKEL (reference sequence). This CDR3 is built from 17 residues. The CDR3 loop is CASSQGGWGDSGNTIYF. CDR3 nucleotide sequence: TGTGCCAGCAGCCAAGGAGGTTGGGGCGACTCTGGAAACACCATATATTTT.